Following are 3 T cell receptor beta chains from one sample sequenced in a study of human T cells and chemical hapten exposure. Time point of the sample: pre-sensitization, week 0. The treatment here: therapeutic diphenylcyclopropenone sensitization with weekly scalp DPC. Sequencing started from total RNA isolated from unfractionated whole blood. TCRdb re-derived calls from the RACE reads in MiXCR, one entry per CDR3 protein. The sample has about 30,000 distinct CDR3 sequences; 10% are singletons. This material consisted of whole blood, taken in connection with sensitization to the hapten diphenylcyclopropenone (DPC). The source of these receptors is a man aged 50 to 60 with alopecia areata. Some clones in this sample may be carry-over from other donors' samples.

This clonotype turned up a few times. The chain has TRBV7-6 and TRBJ1-1; a weak D match, TRBD1 (6 bases). With 0 bases removed from V and 1 base from J, the gap between germline ends came to 9 bases. This CDR3 region has 15 residues. Germline V gene sequence: CDR1 SGHVS, CDR2 FNYEAQ. CDR3: CASSLAGHPNTEAFF. The CDR3 bases are TGTGCCAGCAGCTTAGCGGGACACCCGAACACTGAAGCTTTCTTT. Looking up the rest from reference TRBV7-6 and TRBJ1-1 gives the full variable domain: GAGVSQSPRYKVTKRGQDVALRCDPISGHVSLYWYRQALGQGPEFLTYFNYEAQQDKSGLPNDRFSAERPEGSISTLTIQRTEQRDSAMYRCASSLAGHPNTEAFFGQGTRLTVV.

This clonotype appeared a few times. The rearrangement links TRBV5-5 to TRBJ1-1; D might be TRBD1 (5 bases). Trimming took 3 bases from V and 6 from J, leaving 15 bases between them. CDR1 is SGHKS and CDR2 is YYEKEE in the germline V gene (reference sequence). The length of the CDR3 is 14 residues. CDR3 nucleotide sequence: TGTGCCAGCAGCTCATTCCAGGGCGTGGCTGAAGCTTTCTTT. Its protein is CASSSFQGVAEAFF.

Here the CDR3 reads CAITSGGLTYEQYF. The CDR3 DNA sequence: TGTGCCATCACTTCTGGGGGGCTGACCTACGAGCAGTACTTC. This chain links TRBV10-3 with TRBJ2-7; D may be TRBD1 or TRBD2 (6 bases each). Trimming stripped 7 bases from V and 2 bases from J, with 15 bases between. This CDR3 is 14 amino acids long. Germline V gene sequence: CDR1 ENHRY, CDR2 SYGVKD.